The following is a T cell receptor (beta chain) sequence with its context. The data were produced by immunoSEQ multiplex PCR, yet TCRdb's version contains in-frame clones alone and is incomplete. The table includes about 66,000 clones, 95% to 98% detected once. This record belongs to a study of technical replicates of blood from a handful of donors. Germline V gene lookup returns CDR1 MNHNS and CDR2 SASEGT. The length of the CDR3 is 13 residues. Deletions cut 6 bases from V and 2 bases from J, with 11 bases between. The sequence came from a human donor in good health. The gene calls are TRBV6-1 and TRBJ2-7, with a weak D call TRBD1 (6 bases). Sequences were obtained from T cells isolated from PBMCs. CDR3 coding DNA: TGTGCCAGCAGCTACAGGGTCACCTACGAGCAGTACTTC. Residues: CASSYRVTYEQYF.